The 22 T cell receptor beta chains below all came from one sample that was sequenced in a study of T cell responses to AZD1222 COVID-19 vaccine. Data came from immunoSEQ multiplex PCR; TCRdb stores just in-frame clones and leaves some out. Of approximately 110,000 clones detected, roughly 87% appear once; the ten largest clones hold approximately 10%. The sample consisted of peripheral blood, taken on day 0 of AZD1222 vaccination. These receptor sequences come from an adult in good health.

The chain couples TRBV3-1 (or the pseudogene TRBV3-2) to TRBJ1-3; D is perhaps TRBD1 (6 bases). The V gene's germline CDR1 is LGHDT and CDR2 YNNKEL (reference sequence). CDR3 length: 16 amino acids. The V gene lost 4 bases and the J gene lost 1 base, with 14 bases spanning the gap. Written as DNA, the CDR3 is TGTGCCAGCAGCCGGGGCAGGGGAGGTTCTGGAAACACCATATATTTT. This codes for CASSRGRGGSGNTIYF.

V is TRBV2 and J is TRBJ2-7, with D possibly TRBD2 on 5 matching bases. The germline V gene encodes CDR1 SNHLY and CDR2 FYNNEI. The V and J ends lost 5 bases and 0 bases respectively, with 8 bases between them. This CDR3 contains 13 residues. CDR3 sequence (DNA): TGTGCCAGCAGTTGGAGCGGCTCCTACGAGCAGTACTTC. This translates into CASSWSGSYEQYF.

DNA of the CDR3: TGTGCCAGCAGTTCCCTCGGGGACCGACCCACAGATACGCAGTATTTT. It translates to CASSSLGDRPTDTQYF. V gene TRBV27 combines with J gene TRBJ2-3; D possibly matches TRBD1 or TRBD2 (5 bases each). The CDR3 has 16 amino acids. The germline V and J ends were trimmed by 4 bases and 2 bases, with 16 bases remaining between them. The germline V gene has CDR1 MNHEY and CDR2 SMNVEV (reference sequence).

The CDR3 DNA reads TGTGCCACCAGTGACCCAGGGGCTAACGGGGAGCTGTTTTTT. Protein sequence: CATSDPGANGELFF. The rearrangement links TRBV24-1 to TRBJ2-2; weak D call: TRBD1 (6 bases). CDR3 length: 14 amino acids. CDR1 is KGHDR and CDR2 is SFDVKD in the germline V gene. V was trimmed by 4 bases and J by 7 bases, leaving 12 bases between them.

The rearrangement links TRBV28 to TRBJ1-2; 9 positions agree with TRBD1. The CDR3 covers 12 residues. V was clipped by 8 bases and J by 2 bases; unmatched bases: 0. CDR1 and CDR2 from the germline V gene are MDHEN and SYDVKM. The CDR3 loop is CASGQGNYGYTF. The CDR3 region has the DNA TGTGCCAGCGGACAGGGGAACTATGGCTACACCTTC.

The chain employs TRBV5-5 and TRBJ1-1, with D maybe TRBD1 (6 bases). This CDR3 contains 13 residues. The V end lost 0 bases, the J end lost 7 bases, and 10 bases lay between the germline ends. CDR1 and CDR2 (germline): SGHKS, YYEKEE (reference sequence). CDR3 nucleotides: TGTGCCAGCAGCTTGGACGACAGGAATGAAGCTTTCTTT. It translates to CASSLDDRNEAFF.

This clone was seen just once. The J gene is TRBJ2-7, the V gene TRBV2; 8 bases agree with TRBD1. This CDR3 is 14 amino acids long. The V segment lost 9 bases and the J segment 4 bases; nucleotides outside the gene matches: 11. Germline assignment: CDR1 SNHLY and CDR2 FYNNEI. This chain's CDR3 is CASLGPRGPYEQYF. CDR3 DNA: TGTGCCAGTTTAGGACCCAGGGGGCCGTACGAGCAGTACTTC.

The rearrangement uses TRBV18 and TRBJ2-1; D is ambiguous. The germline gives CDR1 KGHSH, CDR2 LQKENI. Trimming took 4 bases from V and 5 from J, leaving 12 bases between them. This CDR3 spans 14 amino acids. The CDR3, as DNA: TGTGCCAGCTCACGACCGCCCACGAACAATGAGCAGTTCTTC. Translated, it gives CASSRPPTNNEQFF.

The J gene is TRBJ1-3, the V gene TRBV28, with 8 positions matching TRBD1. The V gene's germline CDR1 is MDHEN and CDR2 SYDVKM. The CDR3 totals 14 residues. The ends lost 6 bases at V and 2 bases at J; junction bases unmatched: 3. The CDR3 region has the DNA TGTGCCAGCAGGTTGACAGGGGCTGGAAACACCATATATTTT. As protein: CASRLTGAGNTIYF.

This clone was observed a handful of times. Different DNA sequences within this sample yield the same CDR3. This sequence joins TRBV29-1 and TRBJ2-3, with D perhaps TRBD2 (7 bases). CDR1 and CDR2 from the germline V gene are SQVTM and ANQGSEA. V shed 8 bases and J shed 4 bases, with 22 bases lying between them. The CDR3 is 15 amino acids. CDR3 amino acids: CSSVRGGAGPDTQYF. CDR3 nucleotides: TGCAGCTCCGTAAGGGGGGGGGCCGGCCCAGATACGCAGTATTTT.

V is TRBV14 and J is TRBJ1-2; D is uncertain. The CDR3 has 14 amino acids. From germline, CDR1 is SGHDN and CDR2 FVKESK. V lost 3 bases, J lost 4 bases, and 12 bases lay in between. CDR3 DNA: TGTGCCAGCAGCCACCTCCGGGCCCCCTATGGCTACACCTTC. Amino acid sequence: CASSHLRAPYGYTF.

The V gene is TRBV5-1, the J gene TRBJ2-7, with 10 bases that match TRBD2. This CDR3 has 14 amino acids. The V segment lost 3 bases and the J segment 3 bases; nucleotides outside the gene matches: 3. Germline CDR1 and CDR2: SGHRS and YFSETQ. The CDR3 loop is CASSSERGGYEQYF. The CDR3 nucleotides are TGCGCCAGCAGCTCCGAGCGGGGGGGCTACGAGCAGTACTTC. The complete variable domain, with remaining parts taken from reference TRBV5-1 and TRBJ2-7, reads KAGVTQTPRYLIKTRGQQVTLSCSPISGHRSVSWYQQTPGQGLQFLFEYFSETQRNKGNFPGRFSGRQFSNSRSEMNVSTLELGDSALYLCASSSERGGYEQYFGPGTRLTVT.

CDR3 sequence (DNA): TGTGCCAGCAGTCCACAGGGAGTAGGTTATGGCTACACCTTC. Amino acids: CASSPQGVGYGYTF. The chain links TRBV27 to TRBJ1-2, with D possibly matching TRBD1 (6 bases). The CDR3 sequence is 14 residues long. The germline V gene has CDR1 MNHEY and CDR2 SMNVEV (reference sequence). Between the trimmed V and J ends, which lost 5 bases and 5 bases, there was a span of 15 bases.

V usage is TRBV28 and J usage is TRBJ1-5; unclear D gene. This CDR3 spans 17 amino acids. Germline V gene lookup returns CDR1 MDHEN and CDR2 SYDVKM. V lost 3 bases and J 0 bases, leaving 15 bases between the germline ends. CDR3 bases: TGTGCCAGCAGTTTTGAAACATACTTGACTAGCAATCAGCCCCAGCATTTT. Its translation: CASSFETYLTSNQPQHF.

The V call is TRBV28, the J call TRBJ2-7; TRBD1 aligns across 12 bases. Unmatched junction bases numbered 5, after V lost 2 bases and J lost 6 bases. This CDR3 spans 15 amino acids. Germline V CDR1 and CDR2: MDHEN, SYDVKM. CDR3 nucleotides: TGTGCCAGCAGTTTAGGGGGGACAGGGGGCGGCGAGCAGTACTTC. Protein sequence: CASSLGGTGGGEQYF. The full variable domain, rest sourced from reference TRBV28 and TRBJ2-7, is DVKVTQSSRYLVKRTGEKVFLECVQDMDHENMFWYRQDPGLGLRLIYFSYDVKMKEKGDIPEGYSVSREKKERFSLILESASTNQTSMYLCASSLGGTGGGEQYFGPGTRLTVT.

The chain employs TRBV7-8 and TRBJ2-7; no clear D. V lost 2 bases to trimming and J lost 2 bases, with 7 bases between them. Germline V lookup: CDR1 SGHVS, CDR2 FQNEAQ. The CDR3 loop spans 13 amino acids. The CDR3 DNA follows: TGTGCCAGCAGCTTATTTCGGGCCTACGAGCAGTACTTC. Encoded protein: CASSLFRAYEQYF.

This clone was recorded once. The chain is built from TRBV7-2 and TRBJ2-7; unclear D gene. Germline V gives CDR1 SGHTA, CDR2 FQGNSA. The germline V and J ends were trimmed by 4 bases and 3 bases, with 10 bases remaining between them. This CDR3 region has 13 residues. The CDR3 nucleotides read TGTGCCAGCAGCTCCGGGCCCTACTACGAGCAGTACTTC. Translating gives CASSSGPYYEQYF. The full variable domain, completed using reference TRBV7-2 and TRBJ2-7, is GAGVSQSPSNKVTEKGKDVELRCDPISGHTALYWYRQSLGQGLEFLIYFQGNSAPDKSGLPSDRFSAERTGGSVSTLTIQRTQQEDSAVYLCASSSGPYYEQYFGPGTRLTVT.

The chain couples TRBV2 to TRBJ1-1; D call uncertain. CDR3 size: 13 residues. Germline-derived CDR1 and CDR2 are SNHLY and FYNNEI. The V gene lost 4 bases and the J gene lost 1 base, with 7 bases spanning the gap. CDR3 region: CASSGSRNTEAFF. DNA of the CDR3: TGTGCCAGCAGTGGTTCCCGGAACACTGAAGCTTTCTTT.

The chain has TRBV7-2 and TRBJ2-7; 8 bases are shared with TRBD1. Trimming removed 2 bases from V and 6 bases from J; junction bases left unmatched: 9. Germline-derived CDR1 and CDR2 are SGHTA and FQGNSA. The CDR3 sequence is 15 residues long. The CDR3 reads CASSLPNRGVGEQYF. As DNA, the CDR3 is TGTGCCAGCAGCTTACCGAACAGGGGGGTAGGCGAGCAGTACTTC.

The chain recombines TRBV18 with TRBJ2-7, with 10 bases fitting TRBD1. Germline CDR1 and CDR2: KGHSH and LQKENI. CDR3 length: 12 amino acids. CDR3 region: CVRGQGLYEQYF. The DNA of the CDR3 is TGTGTAAGGGGACAGGGGCTATACGAGCAGTACTTC. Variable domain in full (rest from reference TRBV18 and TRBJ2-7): NAGVMQNPRHLVRRRGQEARLRCSPMKGHSHVYWYRQLPEEGLKFMVYLQKENIIDESGMPKERFSAEFPKEGPSILRIQQVVRGDSAAYFCVRGQGLYEQYFGPGTRLTVT.

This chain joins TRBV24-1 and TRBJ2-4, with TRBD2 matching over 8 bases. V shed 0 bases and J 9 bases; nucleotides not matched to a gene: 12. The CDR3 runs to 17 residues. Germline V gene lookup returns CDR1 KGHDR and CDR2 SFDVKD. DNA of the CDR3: TGTGCCACCAGTGATTTGGGGGAGCGGGAGTATGGGGCCATTCAGTACTTC. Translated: CATSDLGEREYGAIQYF.

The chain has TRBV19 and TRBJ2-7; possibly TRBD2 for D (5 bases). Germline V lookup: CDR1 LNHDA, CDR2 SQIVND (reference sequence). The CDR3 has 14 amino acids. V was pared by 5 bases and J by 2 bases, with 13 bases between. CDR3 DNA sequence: TGTGCCAGTAGTTCCCGGGAAAGAGCCTACGAGCAGTACTTC. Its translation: CASSSRERAYEQYF.